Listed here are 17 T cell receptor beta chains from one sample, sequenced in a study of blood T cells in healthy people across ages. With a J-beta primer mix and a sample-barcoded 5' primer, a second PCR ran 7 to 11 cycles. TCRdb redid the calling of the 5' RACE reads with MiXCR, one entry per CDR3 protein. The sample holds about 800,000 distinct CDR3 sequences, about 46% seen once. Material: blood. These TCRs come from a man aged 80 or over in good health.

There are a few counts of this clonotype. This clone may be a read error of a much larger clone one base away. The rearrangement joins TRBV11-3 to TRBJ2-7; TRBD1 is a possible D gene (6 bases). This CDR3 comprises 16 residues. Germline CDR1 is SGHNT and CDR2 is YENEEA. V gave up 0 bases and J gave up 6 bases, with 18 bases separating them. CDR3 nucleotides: TGTGCCAGCAGCTTAGATTCAGGGGACCGCTCCGGCGAGCAGTACTTC. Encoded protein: CASSLDSGDRSGEQYF.

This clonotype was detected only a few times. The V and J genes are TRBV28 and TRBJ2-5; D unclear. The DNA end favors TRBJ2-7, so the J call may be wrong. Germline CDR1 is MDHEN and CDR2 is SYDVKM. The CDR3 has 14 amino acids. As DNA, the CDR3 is TGTGCCAGCAGTTTATTATCTGTTTTCGACGAGCAGTACTTC. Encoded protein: CASSLLSVFDEQYF.

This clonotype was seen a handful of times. CDR3 sequence: CASSPPSQIHYGYTF. The CDR3 DNA reads as TGTGCCAGCAGCCCTCCCTCCCAAATCCACTATGGCTACACCTTC. This sequence joins TRBV7-2 and TRBJ1-2; D is undetermined. Germline V gene lookup returns CDR1 SGHTA and CDR2 FQGNSA. Trimming removed 5 bases from V and 3 bases from J, with 16 bases in between. The CDR3 covers 15 residues.

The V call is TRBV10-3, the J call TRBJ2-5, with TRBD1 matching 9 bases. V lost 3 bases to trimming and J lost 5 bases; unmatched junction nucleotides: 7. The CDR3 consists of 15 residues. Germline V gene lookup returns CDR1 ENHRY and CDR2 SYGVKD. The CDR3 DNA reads TGTGCCATCAGTGAAAGGACAGGGGCCGGGGAGACCCAGTACTTC. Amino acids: CAISERTGAGETQYF.

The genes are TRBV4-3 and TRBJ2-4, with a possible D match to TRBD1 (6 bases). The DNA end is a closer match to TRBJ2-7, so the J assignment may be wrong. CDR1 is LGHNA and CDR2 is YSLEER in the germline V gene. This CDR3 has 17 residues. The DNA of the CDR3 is TGCGCCAGCAGCCAAGGTTACAGGGTTGACCATCAGGACGAGCAGTACTTC. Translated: CASSQGYRVDHQDEQYF.

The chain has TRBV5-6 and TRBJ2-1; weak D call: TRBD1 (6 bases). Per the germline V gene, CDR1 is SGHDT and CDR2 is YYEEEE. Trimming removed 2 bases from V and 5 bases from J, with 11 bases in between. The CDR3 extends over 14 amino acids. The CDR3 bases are TGTGCCAGCAGCTTTTTGCAGGGGCACAATGAGCAGTTCTTC. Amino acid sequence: CASSFLQGHNEQFF.

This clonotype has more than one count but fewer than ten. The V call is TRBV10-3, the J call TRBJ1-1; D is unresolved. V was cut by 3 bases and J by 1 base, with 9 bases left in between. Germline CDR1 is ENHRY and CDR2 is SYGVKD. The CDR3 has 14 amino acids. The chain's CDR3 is CAISDAGSNTEAFF. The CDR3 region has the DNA TGTGCCATCAGTGACGCAGGATCGAACACTGAAGCTTTCTTT.

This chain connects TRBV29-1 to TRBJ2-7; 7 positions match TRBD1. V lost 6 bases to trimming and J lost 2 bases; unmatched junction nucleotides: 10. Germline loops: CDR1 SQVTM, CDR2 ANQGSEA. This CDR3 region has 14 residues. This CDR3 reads CSVARGPQAYEQYF. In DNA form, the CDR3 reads TGCAGCGTAGCTAGGGGGCCACAAGCCTACGAGCAGTACTTC.

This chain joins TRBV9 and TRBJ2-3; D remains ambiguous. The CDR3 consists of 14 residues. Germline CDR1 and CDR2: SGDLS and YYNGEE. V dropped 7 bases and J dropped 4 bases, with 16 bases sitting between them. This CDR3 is CASDGGHLADTQYF. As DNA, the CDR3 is TGTGCCAGCGACGGCGGTCACTTAGCAGATACGCAGTATTTT. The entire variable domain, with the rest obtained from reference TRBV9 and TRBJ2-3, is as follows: DSGVTQTPKHLITATGQRVTLRCSPRSGDLSVYWYQQSLDQGLQFLIQYYNGEERAKGNILERFSAQQFPDLHSELNLSSLELGDSALYFCASDGGHLADTQYFGPGTRLTVL.

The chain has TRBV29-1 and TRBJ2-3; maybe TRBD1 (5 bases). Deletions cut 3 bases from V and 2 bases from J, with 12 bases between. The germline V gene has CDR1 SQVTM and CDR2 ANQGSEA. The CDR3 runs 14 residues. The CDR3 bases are TGCAGCGTTGATAATGGCAGGGCCACAGATACGCAGTATTTT. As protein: CSVDNGRATDTQYF.

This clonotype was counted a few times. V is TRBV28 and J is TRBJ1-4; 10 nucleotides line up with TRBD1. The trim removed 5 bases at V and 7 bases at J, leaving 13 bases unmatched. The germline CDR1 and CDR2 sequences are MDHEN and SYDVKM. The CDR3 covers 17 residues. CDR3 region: CASSTIRDRGPIEKLFF. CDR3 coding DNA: TGTGCCAGCAGTACTATCCGGGACAGGGGCCCAATTGAAAAACTGTTTTTT.

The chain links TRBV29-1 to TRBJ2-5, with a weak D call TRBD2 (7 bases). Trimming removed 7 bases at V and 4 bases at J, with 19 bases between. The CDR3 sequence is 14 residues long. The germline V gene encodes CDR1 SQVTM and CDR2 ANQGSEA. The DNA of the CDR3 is TGCAGCGCCGGGGGGCGGGTTGTCGGAGAGACCCAGTACTTC. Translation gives CSAGGRVVGETQYF.

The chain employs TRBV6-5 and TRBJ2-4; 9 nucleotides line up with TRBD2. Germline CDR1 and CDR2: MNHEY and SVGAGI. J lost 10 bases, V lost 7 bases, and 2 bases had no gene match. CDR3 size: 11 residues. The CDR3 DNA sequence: TGTGCCAGCAAGACTAGCGGAATTCAGTACTTC. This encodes CASKTSGIQYF.

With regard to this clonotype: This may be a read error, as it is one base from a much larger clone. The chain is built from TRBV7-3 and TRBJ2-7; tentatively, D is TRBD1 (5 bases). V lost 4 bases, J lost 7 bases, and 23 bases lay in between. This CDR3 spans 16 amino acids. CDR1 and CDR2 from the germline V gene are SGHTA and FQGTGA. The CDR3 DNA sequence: TGTGCCAGCAGCTCGACTGGGGCAATTATAGGCAATGAGCAGTACTTC. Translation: CASSSTGAIIGNEQYF.

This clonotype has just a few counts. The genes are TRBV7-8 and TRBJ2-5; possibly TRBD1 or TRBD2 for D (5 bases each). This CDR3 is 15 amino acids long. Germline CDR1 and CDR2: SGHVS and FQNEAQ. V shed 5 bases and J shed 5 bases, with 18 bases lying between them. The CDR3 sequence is CASSATPGRAETQYF. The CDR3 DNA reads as TGTGCCAGCAGCGCGACACCGGGACGTGCGGAGACCCAGTACTTC.

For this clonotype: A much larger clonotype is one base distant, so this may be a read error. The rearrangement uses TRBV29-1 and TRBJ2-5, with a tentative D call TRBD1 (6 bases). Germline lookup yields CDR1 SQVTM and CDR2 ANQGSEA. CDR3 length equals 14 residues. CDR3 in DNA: TGCCGCGTTGAAGTACAGGGATTGGAGAAGACCCAGTACTTC. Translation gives CRVEVQGLEKTQYF.

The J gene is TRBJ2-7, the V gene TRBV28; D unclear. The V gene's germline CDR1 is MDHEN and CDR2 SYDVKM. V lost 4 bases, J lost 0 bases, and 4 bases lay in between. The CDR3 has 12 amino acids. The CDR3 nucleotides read TGTGCCAGCAGTTCGTACTCCTACGAGCAGTACTTC. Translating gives CASSSYSYEQYF.